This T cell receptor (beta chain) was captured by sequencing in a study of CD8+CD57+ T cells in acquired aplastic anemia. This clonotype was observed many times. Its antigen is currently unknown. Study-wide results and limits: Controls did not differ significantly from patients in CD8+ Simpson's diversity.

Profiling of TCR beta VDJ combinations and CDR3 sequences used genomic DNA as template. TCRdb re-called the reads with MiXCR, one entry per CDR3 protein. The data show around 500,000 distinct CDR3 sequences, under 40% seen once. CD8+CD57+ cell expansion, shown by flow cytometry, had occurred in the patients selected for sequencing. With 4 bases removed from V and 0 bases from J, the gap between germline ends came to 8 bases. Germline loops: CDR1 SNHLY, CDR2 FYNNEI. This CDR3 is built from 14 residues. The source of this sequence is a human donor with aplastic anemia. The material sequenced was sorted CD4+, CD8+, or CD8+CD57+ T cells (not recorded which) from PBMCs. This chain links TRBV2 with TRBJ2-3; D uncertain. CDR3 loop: CASSGTRSTDTQYF. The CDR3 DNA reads TGTGCCAGCAGTGGGACCCGAAGCACAGATACGCAGTATTTT. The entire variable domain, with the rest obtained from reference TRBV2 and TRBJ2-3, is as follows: EPEVTQTPSHQVTQMGQEVILRCVPISNHLYFYWYRQILGQKVEFLVSFYNNEISEKSEIFDDQFSVERPDGSNFTLKIRSTKLEDSAMYFCASSGTRSTDTQYFGPGTRLTVL.